This is a list of T cell receptor beta chains from one sample in a study of human T cells and chemical hapten exposure. From the RACE reads, TCRdb called clonotypes with MiXCR, one entry per CDR3 protein. Of approximately 88,000 distinct CDR3 sequences listed, over 10% are singletons. The material sequenced was whole blood, taken in connection with sensitization to the hapten diphenylcyclopropenone (DPC). The origin of the receptors is a woman in her forties or fifties with alopecia areata. Some clones in this sample may be carry-over from other donors' samples. Both conserved end residues are part of each CDR3. The D gene is left open where the match is weak. Rows may omit the clone size; those that give it use once, few, many or a size class.

abundance: many
j_gene: TRBJ2-2
v_gene: TRBV4-1
d_gene: .
CDR3aa: CASSQEWSGDSANTGELFF
CDR3nt: TGCGCCAGCAGCCAAGAGTGGAGTGGTGACAGTGCGAACACCGGGGAGCTGTTTTTT

abundance: .
j_gene: TRBJ1-5
v_gene: TRBV18
d_gene: TRBD1
CDR3aa: CASSVDRADQPQHF
CDR3nt: TGTGCCAGCTCAGTCGACAGGGCCGATCAGCCCCAGCATTTT

abundance: .
j_gene: TRBJ2-1
v_gene: TRBV7-3
d_gene: .
CDR3aa: CASSLRESVRSEQFF
CDR3nt: TGTGCCAGCAGCTTACGGGAGTCGGTACGGAGTGAGCAGTTCTTC

abundance: many
j_gene: TRBJ2-1
v_gene: TRBV6-5
d_gene: TRBD1
CDR3aa: CASSGPGQGHSNEQFF
CDR3nt: TGTGCCAGCAGCGGACCGGGACAGGGGCATTCGAATGAGCAGTTCTTC

abundance: .
j_gene: TRBJ2-1
v_gene: TRBV29-1
d_gene: .
CDR3aa: CSVAKRADDNEQFF
CDR3nt: TGCAGCGTTGCGAAGAGAGCGGACGACAATGAGCAGTTCTTC

abundance: .
j_gene: TRBJ2-5
v_gene: TRBV2
d_gene: .
CDR3aa: CASSEAGETQYF
CDR3nt: TGTGCCAGCAGTGAAGCGGGGGAGACCCAGTACTTC

abundance: .
j_gene: TRBJ1-6
v_gene: TRBV9
d_gene: .
CDR3aa: CASSVDMNSPLHF
CDR3nt: TGTGCCAGCAGCGTAGACATGAATTCACCCCTCCACTTT

abundance: .
j_gene: TRBJ2-1
v_gene: TRBV7-9
d_gene: .
CDR3aa: CASSPRDSSPYNEQFF
CDR3nt: TGTGCCAGCAGCCCCCGTGACTCATCCCCCTACAATGAGCAGTTCTTC

abundance: .
j_gene: TRBJ2-2
v_gene: TRBV10-1
d_gene: .
CDR3aa: CASMRRETGELFF
CDR3nt: TGCGCCAGCATGCGGAGAGAAACCGGGGAGCTGTTTTTT

abundance: .
j_gene: TRBJ2-1
v_gene: TRBV3-1
d_gene: TRBD2
CDR3aa: CASSQELGLAGEDEQFF
CDR3nt: TGTGCCAGCAGCCAAGAACTCGGACTAGCGGGAGAGGATGAGCAGTTCTTC

abundance: .
j_gene: TRBJ2-5
v_gene: TRBV6-5
d_gene: TRBD1
CDR3aa: CASSYTRDSSSTQYF
CDR3nt: TGTGCCAGCAGTTACACCCGGGACAGTTCTTCGACCCAGTACTTC

abundance: many
j_gene: TRBJ2-3
v_gene: TRBV20-1
d_gene: TRBD2
CDR3aa: CSATSGGFVDTQYF
CDR3nt: TGCAGTGCTACAAGCGGGGGTTTCGTGGATACGCAGTATTTT

abundance: .
j_gene: TRBJ2-3
v_gene: TRBV19
d_gene: TRBD2
CDR3aa: CASRWGGSADTQYF
CDR3nt: TGTGCCAGTAGATGGGGCGGGAGCGCAGATACGCAGTATTTT

abundance: many
j_gene: TRBJ1-2
v_gene: TRBV18
d_gene: .
CDR3aa: CASSPLTVRYGYTF
CDR3nt: TGTGCCAGCTCACCACTTACGGTCCGCTATGGCTACACCTTC

abundance: few
j_gene: TRBJ2-1
v_gene: TRBV2
d_gene: TRBD2
CDR3aa: CASSEAREGRIEQFF
CDR3nt: TGTGCCAGCAGTGAAGCCCGGGAGGGCCGCATTGAGCAGTTCTTC

abundance: .
j_gene: TRBJ2-1
v_gene: TRBV11-2
d_gene: .
CDR3aa: CASSSTGLLGHYNEQFF
CDR3nt: TGTGCCAGCAGCTCAACGGGACTCCTGGGGCACTACAATGAGCAGTTCTTC

abundance: many
j_gene: TRBJ2-1
v_gene: TRBV7-6
d_gene: .
CDR3aa: CAGKWGRSYNEQFF
CDR3nt: TGTGCCGGGAAATGGGGCCGCTCCTACAATGAGCAGTTCTTC

abundance: many
j_gene: TRBJ1-1
v_gene: TRBV18
d_gene: .
CDR3aa: CASSTLQLRRNTEAFF
CDR3nt: TGTGCCAGCTCAACTCTACAGCTCAGGCGGAACACTGAAGCTTTCTTT

abundance: many
j_gene: TRBJ2-3
v_gene: TRBV12-3/TRBV12-4
d_gene: TRBD2
CDR3aa: CASSFGGGIPSTDTQYF
CDR3nt: TGTGCCAGCAGTTTTGGGGGAGGGATTCCTAGCACAGATACGCAGTATTTT

abundance: many
j_gene: TRBJ2-1
v_gene: TRBV7-2
d_gene: .
CDR3aa: CASSLAVLAGEQFF
CDR3nt: TGTGCCAGCAGCTTAGCGGTGCTAGCCGGTGAGCAGTTCTTC

abundance: many
j_gene: TRBJ2-5
v_gene: TRBV5-1
d_gene: .
CDR3aa: CASSLETQYF
CDR3nt: TGCGCCAGCAGCTTGGAGACCCAGTACTTC

abundance: .
j_gene: TRBJ2-2
v_gene: TRBV5-6
d_gene: .
CDR3aa: CASSGTNTGELFF
CDR3nt: TGTGCCAGCAGCGGGACCAACACCGGGGAGCTGTTTTTT

abundance: .
j_gene: TRBJ2-7
v_gene: TRBV5-1
d_gene: TRBD2
CDR3aa: CASSWDLSGASYEQYF
CDR3nt: TGCGCCAGCAGCTGGGACTTAAGCGGGGCCTCCTACGAGCAGTACTTC

abundance: few
j_gene: TRBJ2-3
v_gene: TRBV20-1
d_gene: .
CDR3aa: CSAKQTDTQYF
CDR3nt: TGCAGTGCTAAACAGACAGATACGCAGTATTTT

abundance: few
j_gene: TRBJ1-1
v_gene: TRBV5-6
d_gene: .
CDR3aa: CASSKGTGRNTEAFF
CDR3nt: TGTGCCAGCAGCAAGGGGACGGGGAGGAACACTGAAGCTTTCTTT

abundance: .
j_gene: TRBJ1-2
v_gene: TRBV5-6
d_gene: TRBD1
CDR3aa: CASSSRQGYGYTF
CDR3nt: TGTGCCAGCAGCTCGAGACAGGGGTATGGCTACACCTTC

abundance: many
j_gene: TRBJ1-2
v_gene: TRBV12-3/TRBV12-4
d_gene: .
CDR3aa: CASSFSGRTTGYTF
CDR3nt: TGTGCCAGCAGTTTCTCGGGACGCACCACAGGCTACACCTTC

abundance: many
j_gene: TRBJ2-7
v_gene: TRBV7-9
d_gene: .
CDR3aa: CASSSGAPYEQYF
CDR3nt: TGTGCCAGCTCATCAGGGGCTCCCTACGAGCAGTACTTC

abundance: .
j_gene: TRBJ1-5
v_gene: TRBV6-5
d_gene: .
CDR3aa: CASKGSNQPQHF
CDR3nt: TGTGCCAGCAAAGGGAGCAATCAGCCCCAGCATTTT

abundance: many
j_gene: TRBJ2-3
v_gene: TRBV12-3/TRBV12-4
d_gene: TRBD2
CDR3aa: CASSTLAGASTDTQYF
CDR3nt: TGTGCCAGCAGTACCCTAGCGGGAGCTAGCACAGATACGCAGTATTTT

abundance: few
j_gene: TRBJ2-5
v_gene: TRBV6-5
d_gene: TRBD2
CDR3aa: CASSYVSGRGQETQYF
CDR3nt: TGTGCCAGCAGTTACGTTAGCGGGAGGGGGCAAGAGACCCAGTACTTC

abundance: few
j_gene: TRBJ1-1
v_gene: TRBV6-6
d_gene: .
CDR3aa: CASTGEGGTEAFF
CDR3nt: TGTGCCAGCACGGGGGAGGGGGGCACTGAAGCTTTCTTT

abundance: .
j_gene: TRBJ2-2
v_gene: TRBV24-1
d_gene: TRBD2
CDR3aa: CATSDPGLAGSGELFF
CDR3nt: TGTGCCACCAGTGACCCAGGACTAGCGGGGAGCGGGGAGCTGTTTTTT

abundance: .
j_gene: TRBJ2-1
v_gene: TRBV6-2/TRBV6-3
d_gene: .
CDR3aa: CASRERPHGTTYNEQFF
CDR3nt: TGTGCCAGCAGGGAAAGGCCCCACGGGACCACCTACAATGAGCAGTTCTTC

abundance: .
j_gene: TRBJ2-1
v_gene: TRBV20-1
d_gene: TRBD2
CDR3aa: CSAISGRAFGGNEQFF
CDR3nt: TGCAGTGCGATTAGCGGGAGGGCCTTTGGTGGTAATGAGCAGTTCTTC

abundance: many
j_gene: TRBJ2-3
v_gene: TRBV23-1
d_gene: .
CDR3aa: CASSQFIRVAQYF
CDR3nt: TGCGCCAGCAGTCAATTTATCAGGGTGGCGCAGTATTTT

abundance: .
j_gene: TRBJ2-5
v_gene: TRBV19
d_gene: .
CDR3aa: CASKGQETQYF
CDR3nt: TGTGCCAGTAAAGGACAAGAGACCCAGTACTTC

abundance: .
j_gene: TRBJ1-2
v_gene: TRBV29-1
d_gene: TRBD1
CDR3aa: CSVPDRGNYGYTF
CDR3nt: TGCAGCGTTCCCGACAGGGGCAACTATGGCTACACCTTC

abundance: .
j_gene: TRBJ2-3
v_gene: TRBV5-1
d_gene: .
CDR3aa: CASSSRMGITDTQYF
CDR3nt: TGCGCCAGCAGCTCCCGGATGGGGATCACAGATACGCAGTATTTT

abundance: few
j_gene: TRBJ1-4
v_gene: TRBV29-1
d_gene: TRBD1
CDR3aa: CSVWDRGEKLFF
CDR3nt: TGCAGCGTATGGGACAGGGGCGAAAAACTGTTTTTT

abundance: few
j_gene: TRBJ2-1
v_gene: TRBV7-8
d_gene: .
CDR3aa: CASSLGLRGESSYNEQFF
CDR3nt: TGTGCCAGCAGCTTAGGCCTGCGAGGGGAGAGCTCCTACAATGAGCAGTTCTTC

abundance: .
j_gene: TRBJ2-3
v_gene: TRBV6-5
d_gene: .
CDR3aa: CASRTGNTDTQYF
CDR3nt: TGTGCCAGCAGAACAGGGAACACAGATACGCAGTATTTT

abundance: many
j_gene: TRBJ2-1
v_gene: TRBV20-1
d_gene: TRBD2
CDR3aa: CSAKSGRDSYNEQFF
CDR3nt: TGCAGTGCCAAGAGCGGGAGAGATAGCTACAATGAGCAGTTCTTC

abundance: few
j_gene: TRBJ2-2
v_gene: TRBV10-2
d_gene: TRBD2
CDR3aa: CASSELRLAGGPGTGELFF
CDR3nt: TGCGCCAGCAGTGAGCTTCGCCTAGCGGGAGGCCCGGGCACCGGGGAGCTGTTTTTT

abundance: many
j_gene: TRBJ1-1
v_gene: TRBV7-6
d_gene: TRBD1
CDR3aa: CASSSGQLTEAFF
CDR3nt: TGTGCCAGCAGCTCGGGACAGCTCACTGAAGCTTTCTTT

abundance: few
j_gene: TRBJ1-4
v_gene: TRBV29-1
d_gene: TRBD1
CDR3aa: CSVVATGGGEKLFF
CDR3nt: TGCAGCGTTGTAGCCACAGGGGGAGGTGAAAAACTGTTTTTT

abundance: few
j_gene: TRBJ1-2
v_gene: TRBV29-1
d_gene: TRBD1
CDR3aa: CSVFRDRPYGYTF
CDR3nt: TGCAGCGTTTTCCGGGACAGGCCCTATGGCTACACCTTC

abundance: many
j_gene: TRBJ2-4
v_gene: TRBV20-1
d_gene: TRBD1
CDR3aa: CSAPPGQGSGIQYF
CDR3nt: TGCAGTGCTCCGCCGGGACAGGGGTCGGGCATTCAGTACTTC

abundance: few
j_gene: TRBJ2-3
v_gene: TRBV28
d_gene: TRBD2
CDR3aa: CASSLSLREGTDTQYF
CDR3nt: TGTGCCAGCAGTTTATCTCTGCGGGAGGGCACAGATACGCAGTATTTT

abundance: .
j_gene: TRBJ2-7
v_gene: TRBV3-1
d_gene: TRBD2
CDR3aa: CASSQGASGGTYEQYF
CDR3nt: TGTGCCAGCAGCCAAGGCGCTAGCGGGGGTACCTACGAGCAGTACTTC

abundance: few
j_gene: TRBJ2-1
v_gene: TRBV12-3/TRBV12-4
d_gene: TRBD2
CDR3aa: CASSESGGTYNEQFF
CDR3nt: TGTGCCAGCAGTGAGAGCGGGGGTACCTACAATGAGCAGTTCTTC

abundance: .
j_gene: TRBJ2-3
v_gene: TRBV5-1
d_gene: .
CDR3aa: CASSFGTDDTQYF
CDR3nt: TGCGCCAGCAGCTTTGGTACAGATGATACGCAGTATTTT

abundance: .
j_gene: TRBJ2-7
v_gene: TRBV12-3/TRBV12-4
d_gene: .
CDR3aa: CASSFGRRGPQYEQYF
CDR3nt: TGTGCCAGCAGTTTCGGTCGCCGCGGGCCGCAATACGAGCAGTACTTC

abundance: few
j_gene: TRBJ1-1
v_gene: TRBV10-2
d_gene: .
CDR3aa: CASSEVSMNTEAFF
CDR3nt: TGCGCCAGCAGTGAGGTCAGCATGAACACTGAAGCTTTCTTT

abundance: many
j_gene: TRBJ2-7
v_gene: TRBV6-2/TRBV6-3
d_gene: .
CDR3aa: CASRRTPLYEQYF
CDR3nt: TGTGCCAGCAGAAGGACACCCCTCTACGAGCAGTACTTC